The 24 T cell receptor beta chains below come from one sample, sequenced in a study of Graves' ophthalmopathy and Graves' hyperthyroidism. The authors amplified TCR beta CDR3 regions, and they did so from RNA transcripts for repertoire sequencing. Second-round multiplex PCR followed a first-round RT-PCR using HTBI primers. Using its own MiXCR run on the multiplex PCR reads, TCRdb lists one record per CDR3 protein. The sample records about 380,000 distinct CDR3 sequences, 15% being singletons. The sequencing input was peripheral blood. Every receptor here comes from a woman aged 18-35 years with stable Graves' hyperthyroidism.

In this sample, this clonotype turned up many times. This chain links TRBV15 with TRBJ2-2; perhaps TRBD2 as D (5 bases). The CDR3 contains 16 residues. V lost 0 bases to trimming and J lost 1 base, with 9 bases between them. Germline assignment: CDR1 LNHNV and CDR2 YYDKDF (reference sequence). The CDR3 nucleotides read TGTGCCACCAGCAGAGATCTAAGCGGGAACACCGGGGAGCTGTTTTTT. Amino acid sequence: CATSRDLSGNTGELFF.

This clonotype has at least ten counts. The chain couples TRBV10-3 to TRBJ1-6; TRBD1 agrees at 7 bases. CDR3 length: 15 amino acids. With 2 bases clipped from V and 9 bases from J, the junction kept 7 bases outside the gene matches. Germline V gene lookup returns CDR1 ENHRY and CDR2 SYGVKD. The CDR3 DNA follows: TGTGCCATCAGTGAGCGATCAGGGGGGGGTTCACCCCTCCACTTT. Translated: CAISERSGGGSPLHF.

This clonotype was seen at least ten times. V is TRBV6-5 and J is TRBJ1-5; D perhaps matches TRBD1 (5 bases). V was clipped by 2 bases and J by 2 bases, with 10 bases between them. The CDR3 runs 15 residues. Germline lookup yields CDR1 MNHEY and CDR2 SVGAGI. This chain's CDR3 is CASSYGQGGNQPQHF. The CDR3 DNA follows: TGTGCCAGCAGTTACGGCCAGGGAGGCAATCAGCCCCAGCATTTT.

At least ten counts were recorded for this clonotype. CDR3 residues: CASTSGTNSGNTIYF. The CDR3 region has the DNA TGTGCCAGCACCTCAGGGACCAACTCTGGAAACACCATATATTTT. The chain has TRBV12-3 or TRBV12-4 and TRBJ1-3; TRBD1 is a possible D gene (5 bases). V was shortened by 7 bases and J by 0 bases, with 13 bases between the two germline ends. The CDR3 is 15 residues long.

This clonotype was seen only a few times. The genes are TRBV2 and TRBJ1-5; perhaps TRBD1 as D (5 bases). Looked up from germline, CDR1 is SNHLY and CDR2 is FYNNEI. The length of the CDR3 is 18 residues. Trimming pared 4 bases from V and 3 bases from J, leaving 22 bases between. The CDR3 DNA sequence: TGTGCCAGCAGTGGGGGCCTTGACAGCTTAACGTACAATCAGCCCCAGCATTTT. Protein product: CASSGGLDSLTYNQPQHF.

This clonotype was seen repeatedly, ten times or more. The V and J genes are TRBV13 and TRBJ1-2, with a possible D match to TRBD1 (6 bases). Germline lookup yields CDR1 PRHDT and CDR2 FYEKMQ (reference sequence). Trimming pared 9 bases from V and 6 bases from J, leaving 11 bases between. The CDR3 is made up of 11 amino acids. The CDR3 loop reads CASGQSNGYTF. The CDR3 nucleotides read TGTGCCAGTGGACAGTCGAATGGCTACACCTTC.

The table lists this clonotype with many counts. This chain joins TRBV20-1 and TRBJ1-2; 7 bases fit TRBD1. The CDR3 is 14 residues long. The V segment lost 4 bases and the J segment 4 bases; nucleotides outside the gene matches: 9. CDR1 and CDR2 from the germline V gene are DFQATT and SNEGSKA (reference sequence). The CDR3 DNA is TGCAGTGCTACGGACAGGCTCGACTTCTATGGCTACACCTTC. Translated, it gives CSATDRLDFYGYTF.

This clonotype was recorded many times. This chain joins TRBV11-2 and TRBJ2-7, with D tentatively TRBD1 (5 bases). V lost 6 bases and J 3 bases, leaving 21 bases between the germline ends. Germline V gene lookup returns CDR1 SGHAT and CDR2 FQNNGV. The CDR3 length is 16 residues. CDR3 sequence reads: CASSYSSQGTNYEQYF. CDR3 DNA: TGTGCCAGCAGTTACAGCTCCCAGGGCACTAACTACGAGCAGTACTTC.

This clonotype showed up many times. This chain uses TRBV6-1 with TRBJ1-1; 7 bases agree with TRBD1. Looked up from germline, CDR1 is MNHNS and CDR2 is SASEGT. This CDR3 spans 15 amino acids. V dropped 6 bases and J dropped 3; count of bases not matched to a gene: 10. The CDR3 bases are TGTGCCAGCAGGCGCACACAGGGGTGGGACACTGAAGCTTTCTTT. This translates into CASRRTQGWDTEAFF.

This clonotype was observed at least ten times. This chain joins TRBV20-1 and TRBJ1-6, with TRBD1 matching 10 bases. The germline V gene encodes CDR1 DFQATT and CDR2 SNEGSKA (reference sequence). Germline trimming cut 2 bases from V and 9 bases from J; bases unmatched to any gene: 10. The CDR3 is 16 residues long. The CDR3 spells CSARSGTGVGGSPLHF. CDR3 bases: TGCAGTGCTAGAAGCGGGACAGGGGTGGGAGGTTCACCCCTCCACTTT.

This sequence joins TRBV25-1 and TRBJ1-1; no clear D. The V end lost 2 bases, the J end lost 6 bases, and 10 bases lay between the germline ends. The germline V gene encodes CDR1 MGHDK and CDR2 SYGVNS. The CDR3 contains 13 residues. CDR3 in DNA: TGTGCCAGCAGTGAAGAGGAGTGGGCTGAAGCTTTCTTT. It yields the protein CASSEEEWAEAFF.

V gene TRBV5-1 combines with J gene TRBJ1-6; D is perhaps TRBD1 (5 bases). The germline V and J ends were trimmed by 1 base and 8 bases, with 16 bases remaining between them. This CDR3 comprises 16 residues. Germline values: CDR1 SGHRS, CDR2 YFSETQ. CDR3 bases: TGCGCCAGCAGCTTGTTGGCCGGGGGTCGGGATTCACCCCTCCACTTT. Its translation: CASSLLAGGRDSPLHF.

This clonotype showed up many times. V is TRBV19 and J is TRBJ1-1; perhaps TRBD1 as D (6 bases). V was cut by 8 bases and J by 2 bases, with 12 bases left in between. This CDR3 region has 13 residues. The germline V gene encodes CDR1 LNHDA and CDR2 SQIVND (reference sequence). CDR3 coding DNA: TGTGCCAGTTGCGGACAGTTTAACACTGAAGCTTTCTTT. Its translation is CASCGQFNTEAFF.

The V gene is TRBV11-2, the J gene TRBJ2-2; possibly TRBD1 for D (5 bases). The CDR3 loop spans 18 amino acids. Germline V CDR1 and CDR2: SGHAT, FQNNGV. Trimming pared 1 base from V and 5 bases from J, leaving 20 bases between. The DNA for the CDR3 is TGTGCCAGCAGCTTAGTCCATATATGGCAGGGTGGGACCGGGGAGCTGTTTTTT. Its protein product is CASSLVHIWQGGTGELFF.

This clonotype was picked up a small number of times. This sequence joins TRBV18 and TRBJ1-1, with D maybe TRBD1 (5 bases). The V end lost 3 bases, the J end lost 4 bases, and 12 bases lay between the germline ends. Germline V gives CDR1 KGHSH, CDR2 LQKENI. This CDR3 comprises 14 residues. CDR3 protein: CASSPRAGTTEAFF. The CDR3, as DNA: TGTGCCAGCTCACCCCGGGCAGGGACCACTGAAGCTTTCTTT.

There are many counts of this clonotype. The chain couples TRBV19 to TRBJ2-4; D is possibly TRBD2 (7 bases). V was shortened by 4 bases and J by 5 bases, with 18 bases between the two germline ends. Germline CDR1 reads LNHDA; CDR2 reads SQIVND (reference sequence). This CDR3 has 16 residues. The DNA of the CDR3 is TGTGCCAGTAGTAGTCTGAGGGGGGGCAGAGAAAACATTCAGTACTTC. As protein: CASSSLRGGRENIQYF.

This clonotype was counted between two and nine times. This rearrangement joins TRBV11-1 to TRBJ2-7; perhaps TRBD1 as D (6 bases). The ends were cut back, 5 bases at V and 0 bases at J, with 17 bases in the middle. The germline gives CDR1 SGHAT, CDR2 FQDESV (reference sequence). The CDR3 is 16 residues long. The CDR3 DNA reads as TGTGCCAGCAGCCAATCCGGGACAAAAATCTCCTACGAGCAGTACTTC. It translates to CASSQSGTKISYEQYF.

This clonotype was detected many times. The V call is TRBV4-1, the J call TRBJ2-2, with 9 bases matching TRBD2. The CDR3 contains 17 residues. CDR1 and CDR2 from the germline V gene are MGHRA and YSYEKL. The V segment lost 2 bases and the J segment 0 bases; nucleotides outside the gene matches: 4. The chain's CDR3 is CASSQPSGVPNTGELFF. CDR3 nucleotide sequence: TGCGCCAGCAGCCAACCTAGCGGGGTCCCGAACACCGGGGAGCTGTTTTTT.

The chain combines TRBV6-5 with TRBJ2-2, with a weak D call TRBD1 (5 bases). Deletions cut 4 bases from V and 5 bases from J, with 17 bases between. CDR1 MNHEY and CDR2 SVGAGI come from the germline V gene. This CDR3 contains 16 residues. This CDR3 is CASSCQTGQGTGELFF. The DNA for the CDR3 is TGTGCCAGCAGTTGTCAAACCGGGCAGGGAACCGGGGAGCTGTTTTTT.

The J gene is TRBJ2-7, the V gene TRBV27, with TRBD2 identical over 14 bases. With V trimmed by 0 bases and J by 5 bases, 3 bases remained unmatched. The CDR3 spans 16 residues. The germline gives CDR1 MNHEY, CDR2 SMNVEV (reference sequence). The CDR3 sequence: CASSLSGTSGRDEQYF. The CDR3 DNA reads TGTGCCAGCAGTTTATCCGGGACTAGCGGGAGAGACGAGCAGTACTTC.

This clonotype was counted many times. This sequence joins TRBV12-3 or TRBV12-4 and TRBJ1-5; D ambiguous. The CDR3 loop spans 11 amino acids. Trimming took off 6 bases at V and 10 bases at J, with 10 bases between the two ends. For the CDR3, the DNA is TGTGCCAGCAGATTTAGAGGTCCCCAGCATTTT. This encodes CASRFRGPQHF.

This clonotype has just one count. The CDR3 here is CASRPGYLNQPQHF. In nucleotides, the CDR3 is TGTGCCAGCAGACCGGGATATCTCAATCAGCCCCAGCATTTT. The V and J genes are TRBV6-1 and TRBJ1-5; D gene uncertain. The germline V gene has CDR1 MNHNS and CDR2 SASEGT. CDR3 length: 14 residues. The V end was cut by 6 bases, the J end by 3 bases, with 12 bases between.

This clonotype was counted many times. The rearrangement uses TRBV27 and TRBJ1-2; D possibly corresponds to TRBD1 (6 bases). The CDR3 length is 17 residues. Trimming left V 8 bases short and J 1 base short, with 23 bases between. Per germline, CDR1 MNHEY and CDR2 SMNVEV (reference sequence). In nucleotides, the CDR3 is TGTGCCAGCGGGATAGGGACTGGACAGCGCTTTAACTATGGCTACACCTTC. Translating it yields CASGIGTGQRFNYGYTF.

This clonotype has at least ten counts. The chain employs TRBV24-1 and TRBJ2-7; 10 bases map to TRBD1. This CDR3 spans 14 amino acids. V shed 9 bases, J shed 2 bases, and the junction held 6 bases outside the gene matches. Germline values: CDR1 KGHDR, CDR2 SFDVKD. The CDR3: CATSGQGGPYEQYF. The DNA of the CDR3 is TGTGCCACCTCCGGACAGGGGGGACCCTACGAGCAGTACTTC.